The present TCR beta chain was sequenced within a study of blood T cell repertoires in COVID-19. In the study overall: Acute and convalescent COVID-19 samples came from the United States, Italy and Spain.

The participants were between roughly 18 and 90 years old and came from about two dozen US areas. Participant reports of clinical history set cohort assignment. Under the authors' procedure: Reference gene primer amplification yielded estimated nucleated cell counts. The repertoire was sequenced with immunoSEQ multiplex PCR; TCRdb's copy has only in-frame clones and lacks some. V and J calls and clone size are those listed in that table; D and trimming were worked out from the DNA. The sample has about 300,000 clones; 70% to 90% are singletons. Trimming cost V 4 bases and J 2 bases; bases outside gene matches: 5. CDR1 is MGHRA and CDR2 is YSYEKL in the germline V gene. This CDR3 region has 16 residues.

The specimen sequenced was PBMCs or T cells enriched from blood (not recorded which). This sequence joins TRBV4-1 and TRBJ2-3; TRBD2 matches at 11 bases. The TCR originated in a young man who had recovered from COVID-19. CDR3 amino acids: CASSPLAGGHTDTQYF. CDR3 coding DNA: TGCGCCAGCAGCCCTTTAGCGGGGGGGCACACAGATACGCAGTATTTT.